This T cell receptor (beta chain) was sequenced in a study of T cells in Graves' hyperthyroidism and ophthalmopathy. Not enrolled were patients with uncontrolled infection, other autoimmune disease, pregnancy or lactation. This clonotype came up many times. Its antigen is currently unknown. Findings of the study overall: Blood also held most thyroid clonotypes expanded beyond 0.001.

From RNA transcripts, TCR beta CDR3 regions were amplified. TCR CDR3 regions were first amplified by RT-PCR with HTBI primers. From the multiplex PCR reads, TCRdb called clonotypes with MiXCR, one entry per CDR3 protein. The sample lists over 250,000 distinct CDR3 sequences; less than 30% were seen once. V was shortened by 3 bases and J by 3 bases, with 12 bases between the two germline ends. The CDR3 is 13 residues long. The germline V gene encodes CDR1 DFQATT and CDR2 SNEGSKA (reference sequence). The V call is TRBV20-1, the J call TRBJ2-7; no firm D call. The clonotype originates from a man between 40 and 49 years old with Graves' hyperthyroidism that later progressed to Graves' ophthalmopathy. The source material was blood. The chain's CDR3 is CSASSFRNYEQYF. The CDR3 DNA reads TGCAGTGCTAGTAGCTTTCGGAACTACGAGCAGTACTTC.